A single sample gave rise to the 21 T cell receptor beta chains below, sequenced in a study of cytomegalovirus exposure and HLA in healthy donors. Clones were sequenced by immunoSEQ multiplex PCR, and TCRdb holds only the in-frame ones, with some missing. The table lists over 85,000 clones, over 75% of them singletons. The source material was PBMCs. These receptor sequences come from a woman in her 30s in good health and CMV-seropositive.

The V gene is TRBV5-1, the J gene TRBJ2-1; 12 bases line up with TRBD1. Germline V gives CDR1 SGHRS, CDR2 YFSETQ. V lost 1 base, J lost 9 bases, and 11 bases stayed unmatched. This CDR3 contains 17 residues. The CDR3 bases are TGCGCCAGCAGCTTGACTACGGGACAGGGGGCGCGACGTGAGCAGTTCTTC. As protein: CASSLTTGQGARREQFF.

The V gene is TRBV28, the J gene TRBJ1-1; the D gene is possibly TRBD1 (5 bases). The CDR3 loop spans 14 amino acids. Germline-derived CDR1 and CDR2 are MDHEN and SYDVKM. Deletions cut 6 bases from V and 1 base from J, with 12 bases between. CDR3 in DNA: TGTGCCAGCAGCTACAGGCCCAAGAACACTGAAGCTTTCTTT. Protein product: CASSYRPKNTEAFF.

In DNA form, the CDR3 reads TGCGCCAGCAGTAGGACAGGAAATTCACCCCTCCACTTT. Its translation is CASSRTGNSPLHF. The chain joins TRBV10-2 to TRBJ1-6; 7 nucleotides agree with TRBD1. Germline loops: CDR1 WSHSY, CDR2 SAAADI. The length of the CDR3 is 13 residues. V was clipped by 5 bases and J by 7 bases; unmatched bases: 2.

The chain links TRBV5-4 to TRBJ2-1; 13 nucleotides agree with TRBD2. There are 17 residues in the CDR3. J gave up 6 bases and V 3 bases, and 9 bases lay outside the gene matches. Germline CDR1 SGHNT, CDR2 YYREEE (reference sequence). CDR3 in amino acids: CASSWGLAGSAGNEQFF. DNA of the CDR3: TGTGCCAGCAGCTGGGGACTAGCGGGGTCCGCGGGCAATGAGCAGTTCTTC. Looking up the rest from reference TRBV5-4 and TRBJ2-1 gives the full variable domain: ETGVTQSPTHLIKTRGQQVTLRCSSQSGHNTVSWYQQALGQGPQFIFQYYREEENGRGNFPPRFSGLQFPNYSSELNVNALELDDSALYLCASSWGLAGSAGNEQFFGPGTRLTVL.

The CDR3: CASSRSGGGSPLHF. CDR3 nucleotide sequence: TGTGCCAGCAGCCGTTCGGGGGGAGGTTCACCCCTCCACTTT. The rearrangement joins TRBV11-2 to TRBJ1-6, with D perhaps TRBD1 (5 bases). Germline loops: CDR1 SGHAT, CDR2 FQNNGV. Trimming shortened V by 5 bases and J by 9 bases, and 14 bases separated the two germline ends. The CDR3 runs 14 residues.

The chain links TRBV5-1 to TRBJ1-5, with 7 nucleotides matching TRBD1. V lost 0 bases to trimming and J lost 7 bases; unmatched junction nucleotides: 22. The CDR3 runs 20 residues. The V gene's germline CDR1 is SGHRS and CDR2 YFSETQ. The CDR3 DNA follows: TGCGCCAGCAGCTTGGCCCATATCTCCCGTAACAGGGGAGCAAGCCAGCCCCAGCATTTT. It translates to CASSLAHISRNRGASQPQHF.

The genes are TRBV4-3 and TRBJ2-7, with TRBD2 as a possible D gene (5 bases). CDR1 LGHNA and CDR2 YSLEER come from the germline V gene. V lost 1 base and J 1 base, leaving 17 bases between the germline ends. The CDR3 sequence is 17 residues long. The CDR3 nucleotides read TGCGCCAGCAGCCAAGGCCCGGGGAAAAAGCGATCCTACGAGCAGTACTTC. Amino acid sequence: CASSQGPGKKRSYEQYF.

The chain couples TRBV2 to TRBJ1-5; D might be TRBD1 (6 bases). There are 15 residues in the CDR3. The germline CDR1 and CDR2 sequences are SNHLY and FYNNEI. The germline V and J ends were trimmed by 3 bases and 1 base, with 10 bases remaining between them. The CDR3 bases are TGTGCCAGCAGTGATAGGGGGGGAAGCAATCAGCCCCAGCATTTT. Translation: CASSDRGGSNQPQHF.

This chain connects TRBV29-1 to TRBJ2-1, with a weak D call TRBD1 (5 bases). V was shortened by 0 bases and J by 8 bases, with 14 bases between the two germline ends. CDR1 is SQVTM and CDR2 is ANQGSEA in the germline V gene. The CDR3 sequence is 14 residues long. The CDR3 protein is CSVEDRRGWDEQFF. In DNA, the CDR3 is TGCAGCGTTGAAGATAGAAGGGGATGGGATGAGCAGTTCTTC.

The chain uses TRBV5-1 and TRBJ2-3, with 10 positions matching TRBD2. The CDR3 has 14 amino acids. V lost 6 bases and J lost 4; bases outside the gene matches: 5. Germline loops: CDR1 SGHRS, CDR2 YFSETQ. The DNA for the CDR3 is TGCGCCAGCATGGCTAGCGGGAGTTCAGATACGCAGTATTTT. Translating gives CASMASGSSDTQYF.

The CDR3 sequence: CASSLQWNQPQHF. CDR3 nucleotide sequence: TGTGCCAGCAGCTTGCAGTGGAATCAGCCCCAGCATTTT. V usage is TRBV7-8 and J usage is TRBJ1-5; D remains ambiguous. Germline V gene lookup returns CDR1 SGHVS and CDR2 FQNEAQ. The V end lost 3 bases, the J end lost 4 bases, and 7 bases lay between the germline ends. This CDR3 is built from 13 residues.

With respect to this clone: An end of the junction does not agree with germline; a read error may underlie this. DNA for the CDR3: TGCAGCGTTGAAGAAGCCTGCTTT. Translating gives CSVEEACF. The chain couples TRBV29-1 to TRBJ1-1; D not certain. CDR1 is SQVTM and CDR2 is ANQGSEA in the germline V gene. This CDR3 has 8 residues.

The genes are TRBV5-4 and TRBJ2-7; the match to TRBD2 covers 7 bases. There are 12 residues in the CDR3. From germline, CDR1 is SGHNT and CDR2 YYREEE (reference sequence). V lost 4 bases to trimming and J lost 6 bases; unmatched junction nucleotides: 4. The CDR3 bases are TGTGCCAGCAGCCTGACTAGCCCCGAGCAGTACTTC. This translates into CASSLTSPEQYF.

The gene calls are TRBV27 and TRBJ2-7, with 12 nucleotides matching TRBD2. The CDR3 runs to 13 residues. From germline, CDR1 is MNHEY and CDR2 SMNVEV (reference sequence). The junction had 4 bases not matched to a gene; V was cut back by 9 bases and J by 4 bases. The DNA for the CDR3 is TGTGCCAGTAGGACTAGCGGGATTTACGAGCAGTACTTC. This codes for CASRTSGIYEQYF.

The chain uses TRBV5-6 and TRBJ2-7; 10 bases are shared with TRBD1. Germline CDR1 is SGHDT and CDR2 is YYEEEE. CDR3 length: 14 amino acids. V shed 0 bases and J 6 bases; nucleotides not matched to a gene: 3. CDR3 sequence reads: CASSLGQGAPEQYF. Here the CDR3 DNA reads TGTGCCAGCAGCTTGGGACAGGGGGCCCCCGAGCAGTACTTC. Combining the CDR3 with reference TRBV5-6 and TRBJ2-7 gives the whole variable domain DAGVTQSPTHLIKTRGQQVTLRCSPKSGHDTVSWYQQALGQGPQFIFQYYEEEERQRGNFPDRFSGHQFPNYSSELNVNALLLGDSALYLCASSLGQGAPEQYFGPGTRLTVT.

V is TRBV4-2 and J is TRBJ2-1; a possible D gene is TRBD1 (7 bases). The CDR3 extends over 13 amino acids. Germline V gene data show CDR1 as LGHNA and CDR2 as YNFKEQ. V lost 3 bases, J lost 7 bases, and 10 bases lay in between. Here the CDR3 reads CASSHAGGNEQFF. The CDR3, as DNA: TGTGCCAGCAGCCATGCAGGGGGGAATGAGCAGTTCTTC.

The chain carries TRBV7-9 and TRBJ2-5, with 10 bases matching TRBD2. The CDR3 is 14 amino acids. Germline-derived CDR1 and CDR2 are SEHNR and FQNEAQ (reference sequence). V shed 7 bases and J 10 bases; nucleotides not matched to a gene: 12. The CDR3 coding sequence is TGTGCCAGCACTTCGGGACTAGCGATTTGGAGCCAGTACTTC. As protein: CASTSGLAIWSQYF.

The genes are TRBV30 and TRBJ1-2, with a weak D call TRBD1 (5 bases). Trimming left V 1 base short and J 5 bases short, with 14 bases between. There are 14 residues in the CDR3. In germline, CDR1 is GTSNPN, CDR2 SVGIG (reference sequence). DNA of the CDR3: TGTGCCTGGAGTGGGGGGGGAAGAGTGTATGGCTACACCTTC. It translates to CAWSGGGRVYGYTF.

V usage is TRBV6-1 and J usage is TRBJ2-7; D unclear. The CDR3 is 11 residues long. CDR1 MNHNS and CDR2 SASEGT come from the germline V gene. V was clipped by 6 bases and J by 6 bases, with 9 bases between them. Here the CDR3 DNA reads TGTGCCAGCAGGATACAGCTCGAGCAGTACTTC. It is translated as CASRIQLEQYF.

This clone was detected a few times. This chain joins TRBV5-1 and TRBJ2-3, with a possible D match to TRBD1 (6 bases). The V and J ends lost 2 bases and 5 bases respectively, with 9 bases between them. Germline loops: CDR1 SGHRS, CDR2 YFSETQ. The CDR3 length is 13 residues. CDR3 in amino acids: CASSFWGRDTQYF. The DNA of the CDR3 is TGCGCCAGCAGCTTTTGGGGGCGAGATACGCAGTATTTT.

This clone has a single count. The CDR3 DNA follows: TGTGCCAGCAGCTTAGTTGTGGGGGCTACTGGAAACACCATATATTTT. It is translated as CASSLVVGATGNTIYF. The chain joins TRBV7-9 to TRBJ1-3, with TRBD1 as a possible D gene (6 bases). V lost 1 base, J lost 2 bases, and 12 bases lay in between. CDR1 SEHNR and CDR2 FQNEAQ come from the germline V gene (reference sequence). CDR3 size: 16 residues.